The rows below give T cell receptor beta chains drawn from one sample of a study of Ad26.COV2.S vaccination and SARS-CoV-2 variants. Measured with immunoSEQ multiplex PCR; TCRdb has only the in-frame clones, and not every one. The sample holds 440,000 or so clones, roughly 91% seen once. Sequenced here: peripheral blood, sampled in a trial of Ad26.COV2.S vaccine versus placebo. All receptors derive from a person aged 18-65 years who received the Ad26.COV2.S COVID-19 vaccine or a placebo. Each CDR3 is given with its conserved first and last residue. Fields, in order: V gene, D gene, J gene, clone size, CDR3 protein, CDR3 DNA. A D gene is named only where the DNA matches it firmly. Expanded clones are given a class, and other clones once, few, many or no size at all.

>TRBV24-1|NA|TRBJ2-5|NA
CATSSLETQYF
TGTGCCACCAGTTCTTTGGAGACCCAGTACTTC
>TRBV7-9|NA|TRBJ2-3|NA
CASSLDANTQYF
TGTGCCAGCAGCTTAGACGCCAATACGCAGTATTTT
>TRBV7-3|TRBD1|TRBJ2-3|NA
CASSLRGGDRSTDTQYF
TGTGCCAGCAGCTTAAGGGGCGGGGACAGGTCAACAGATACGCAGTATTTT
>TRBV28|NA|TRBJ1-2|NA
CASSLSPKGGRGYTF
TGTGCCAGCAGTCTTTCGCCAAAAGGGGGACGAGGCTACACCTTC
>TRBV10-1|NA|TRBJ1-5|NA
CALPRGRKPQHF
TGCGCCCTCCCCAGGGGTCGAAAGCCCCAGCATTTT
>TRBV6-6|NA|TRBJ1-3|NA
CASSQGRNTIYF
TGTGCCAGCAGCCAGGGTAGAAACACCATATATTTT
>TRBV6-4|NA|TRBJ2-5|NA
CASSEGIGETQYF
TGTGCCAGCAGTGAAGGGATAGGAGAGACCCAGTACTTC
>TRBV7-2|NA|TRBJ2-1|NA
CASSLKKGRAEQFF
TGTGCCAGCAGCCTCAAAAAGGGTCGCGCTGAGCAGTTCTTC
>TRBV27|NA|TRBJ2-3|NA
CASSFVAGPSTDTQYF
TGTGCCAGCAGTTTTGTGGCGGGACCAAGCACAGATACGCAGTATTTT
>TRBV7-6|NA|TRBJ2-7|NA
CASSAKNGSISYEQYF
TGTGCCAGCAGCGCCAAAAACGGGTCCATCTCCTACGAGCAGTACTTC
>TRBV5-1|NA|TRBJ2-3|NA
CASSLVNYGTSDTQYF
TGCGCCAGCAGCTTGGTAAACTACGGTACCAGCGATACGCAGTATTTT
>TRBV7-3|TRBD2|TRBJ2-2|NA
CASSLISGRVTGELFF
TGTGCCAGCAGCTTAATAAGCGGGAGAGTCACCGGGGAGCTGTTTTTT
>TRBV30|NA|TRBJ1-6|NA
CAWMGGDAYNSPLHF
TGTGCCTGGATGGGGGGAGACGCCTATAATTCACCCCTCCACTTT
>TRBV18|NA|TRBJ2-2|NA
CASSPTGSPTGELFF
TGTGCCAGCTCACCGACCGGCAGTCCCACCGGGGAGCTGTTTTTT
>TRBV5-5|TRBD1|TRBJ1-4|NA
CASSYRSGTGEEKLFF
TGTGCCAGCAGCTATAGATCCGGGACAGGGGAGGAAAAACTGTTTTTT
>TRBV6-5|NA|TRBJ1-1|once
CASSYSGHELGAFF
TGTGCCAGCAGTTACTCCGGACACGAATTAGGAGCTTTCTTT
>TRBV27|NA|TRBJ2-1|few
CASSLGGRGRETEQFF
TGTGCCAGCAGTTTAGGGGGACGGGGGCGCGAGACTGAGCAGTTCTTC
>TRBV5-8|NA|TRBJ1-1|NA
CASSLSFRRYTEAFF
TGTGCCAGCAGCTTGTCTTTCAGGAGATACACTGAAGCTTTCTTT
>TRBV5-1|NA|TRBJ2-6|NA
CASSLDWGSLSGANVLTF
TGCGCCAGCAGCTTGGACTGGGGCAGCCTCTCTGGGGCCAACGTCCTGACTTTC
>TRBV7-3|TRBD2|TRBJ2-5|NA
CASSLASGVQETQYF
TGTGCCAGCAGCTTGGCTAGCGGGGTCCAAGAGACCCAGTACTTC
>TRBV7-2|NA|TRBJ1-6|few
CASSQSVGSPLHF
TGTGCCAGCAGCCAGTCGGTGGGATCACCCCTCCACTTT
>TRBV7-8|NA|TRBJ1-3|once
CASRSTASGNTIYF
TGTGCCAGCAGATCGACGGCGTCTGGAAACACCATATATTTT
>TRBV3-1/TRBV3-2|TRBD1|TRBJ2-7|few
CASSSGQGAPYEQYF
TGTGCCAGCAGCTCGGGACAGGGGGCCCCCTACGAGCAGTACTTC
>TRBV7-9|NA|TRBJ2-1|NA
CASSRDRNEQFF
TGTGCCAGCAGCCGGGACCGAAATGAGCAGTTCTTC
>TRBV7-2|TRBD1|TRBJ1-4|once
CASSFTGQGATNEKLFF
TGTGCCAGCAGCTTTACAGGACAGGGAGCAACTAATGAAAAACTGTTTTTT
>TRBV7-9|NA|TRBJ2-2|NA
CASSLQTGLNTGELFF
TGTGCCAGCAGCCTACAGACAGGCTTGAACACCGGGGAGCTGTTTTTT
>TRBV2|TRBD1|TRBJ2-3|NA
CASIRDRDTDTQYF
TGTGCCAGCATCCGGGACAGGGATACAGATACGCAGTATTTT
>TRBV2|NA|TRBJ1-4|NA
CASSDATTNEKLFF
TGTGCCAGCAGTGACGCCACAACTAATGAAAAACTGTTTTTT
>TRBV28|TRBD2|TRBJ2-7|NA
CASSLVTSGLQF
TGTGCCAGCAGTTTAGTGACTAGCGGGCTCCAGTTC
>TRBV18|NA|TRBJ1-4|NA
CASSPTGINEKLFF
TGTGCCAGCTCACCAACGGGGATTAATGAAAAACTGTTTTTT
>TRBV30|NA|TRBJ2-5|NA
CAWNVAKTQYF
TGTGCCTGGAACGTTGCAAAGACCCAGTACTTC
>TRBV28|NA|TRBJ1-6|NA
CASSPNRVVASPLHF
TGTGCCAGCAGTCCAAACAGGGTAGTCGCTTCACCCCTCCACTTT
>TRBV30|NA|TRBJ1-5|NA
CAWSAYYNQPQHF
TGTGCCTGGAGTGCTTATTACAATCAGCCCCAGCATTTT
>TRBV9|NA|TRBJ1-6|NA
CASSPDGTLYNSPLHF
TGTGCCAGCAGCCCAGACGGGACCTTGTATAATTCACCCCTCCACTTT
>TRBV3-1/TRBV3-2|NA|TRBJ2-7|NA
CASSQDGVHEQYF
TGTGCCAGCAGCCAAGATGGAGTCCACGAGCAGTACTTC
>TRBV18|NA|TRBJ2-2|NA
CASSPRADTGELFF
TGTGCCAGCTCACCACGGGCGGACACCGGGGAGCTGTTTTTT
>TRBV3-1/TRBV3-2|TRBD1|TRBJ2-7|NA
CASSQEGDRLYEQYF
TGTGCCAGCAGCCAAGAGGGGGACAGACTCTACGAGCAGTACTTC
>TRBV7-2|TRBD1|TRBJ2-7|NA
CASSKGTGGGYEQYF
TGTGCCAGCAGCAAAGGGACAGGGGGCGGGTACGAGCAGTACTTC
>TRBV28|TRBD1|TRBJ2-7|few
CASSPPAGQVPQKGGTYEQYF
TGTGCCAGCAGTCCCCCTGCGGGACAGGTGCCCCAAAAAGGCGGCACCTACGAGCAGTACTTC
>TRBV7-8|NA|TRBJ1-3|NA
CASSALPRAGNTIYF
TGTGCCAGCAGCGCACTTCCTAGGGCTGGAAACACCATATATTTT
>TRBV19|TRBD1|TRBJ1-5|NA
CASTTDRAMGLNQPQHF
TGTGCCAGTACCACCGACAGGGCAATGGGCCTCAATCAGCCCCAGCATTTT